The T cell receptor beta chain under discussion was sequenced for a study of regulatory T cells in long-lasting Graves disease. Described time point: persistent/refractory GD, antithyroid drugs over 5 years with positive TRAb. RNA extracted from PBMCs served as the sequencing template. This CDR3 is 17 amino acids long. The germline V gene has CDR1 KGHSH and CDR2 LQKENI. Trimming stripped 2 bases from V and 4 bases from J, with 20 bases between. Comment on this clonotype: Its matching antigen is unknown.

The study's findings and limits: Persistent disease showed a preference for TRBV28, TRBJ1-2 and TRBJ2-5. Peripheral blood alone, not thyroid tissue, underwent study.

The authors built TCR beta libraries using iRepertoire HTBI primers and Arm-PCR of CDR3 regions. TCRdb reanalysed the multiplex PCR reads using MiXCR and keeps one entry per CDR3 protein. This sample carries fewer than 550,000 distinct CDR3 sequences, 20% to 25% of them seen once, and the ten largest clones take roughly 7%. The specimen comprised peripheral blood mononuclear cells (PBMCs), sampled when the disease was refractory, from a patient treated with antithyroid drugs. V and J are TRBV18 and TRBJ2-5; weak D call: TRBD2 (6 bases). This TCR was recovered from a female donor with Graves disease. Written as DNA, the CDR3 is TGTGCCAGCTCACCAATAGCAGGGAGGAGCAGAGGAGAGACCCAGTACTTC. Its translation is CASSPIAGRSRGETQYF.